This T cell receptor (beta chain) was sequenced in a study of T cell responses to AZD1222 COVID-19 vaccine. For the study at large: Second doses at about 4 or about 12 weeks were pooled.

Sequencing was performed with immunoSEQ multiplex PCR; in TCRdb, only in-frame clones are kept and a portion is missing. The repertoire holds some 64,000 clones, with 76% as singletons. The ends were cut back, 2 bases at V and 3 bases at J, with 13 bases in the middle. The CDR3 is 16 amino acids. Germline CDR1 reads MNHNS; CDR2 reads SASEGT. The study, taken as a whole, reports: White British donors predominated, females outnumbered males, and clonal diversity was possibly underestimated. Repertoires were obtained solely post-peak T cell response.

The count of this clone is one. Its specificity is not known. The chain employs TRBV6-1 and TRBJ1-4; D might be TRBD1 (5 bases). The sample here was peripheral blood, taken on day 0 of AZD1222 vaccination. This TCR was sampled from an adult in good health. Here the CDR3 reads CASSEKGLGANEKLFF. In DNA, the CDR3 is TGTGCCAGCAGTGAAAAGGGGCTTGGGGCTAATGAAAAACTGTTTTTT.